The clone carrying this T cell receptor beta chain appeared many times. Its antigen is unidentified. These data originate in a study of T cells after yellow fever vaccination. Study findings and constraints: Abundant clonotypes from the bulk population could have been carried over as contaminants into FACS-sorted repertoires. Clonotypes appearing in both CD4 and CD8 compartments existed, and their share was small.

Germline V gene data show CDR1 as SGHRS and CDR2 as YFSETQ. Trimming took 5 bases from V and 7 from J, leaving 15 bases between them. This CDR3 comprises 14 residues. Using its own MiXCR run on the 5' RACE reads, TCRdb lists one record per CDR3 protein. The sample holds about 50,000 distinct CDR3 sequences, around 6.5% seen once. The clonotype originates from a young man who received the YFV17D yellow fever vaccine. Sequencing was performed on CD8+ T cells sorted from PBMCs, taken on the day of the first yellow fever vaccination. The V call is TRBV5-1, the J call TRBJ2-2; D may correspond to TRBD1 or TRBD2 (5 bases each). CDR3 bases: TGCGCCAGCAGTACCCGGGACCAACGCGGGGAGCTGTTTTTT. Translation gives CASSTRDQRGELFF.